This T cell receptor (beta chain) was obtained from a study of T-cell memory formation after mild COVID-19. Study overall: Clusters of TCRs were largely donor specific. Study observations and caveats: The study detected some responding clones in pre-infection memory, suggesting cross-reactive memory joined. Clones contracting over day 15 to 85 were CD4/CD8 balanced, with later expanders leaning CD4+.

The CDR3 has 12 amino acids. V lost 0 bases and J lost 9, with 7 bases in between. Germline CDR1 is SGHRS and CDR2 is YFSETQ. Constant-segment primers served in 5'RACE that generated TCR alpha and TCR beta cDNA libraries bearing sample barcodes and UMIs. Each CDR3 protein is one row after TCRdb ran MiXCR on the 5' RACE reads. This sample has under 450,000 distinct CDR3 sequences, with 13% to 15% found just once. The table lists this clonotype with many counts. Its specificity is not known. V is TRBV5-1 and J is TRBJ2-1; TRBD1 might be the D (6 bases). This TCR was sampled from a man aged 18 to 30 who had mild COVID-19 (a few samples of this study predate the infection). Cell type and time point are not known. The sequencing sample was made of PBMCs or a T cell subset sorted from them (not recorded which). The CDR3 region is CASSLEGGEQFF. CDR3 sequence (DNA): TGCGCCAGCAGCTTGGAAGGGGGTGAGCAGTTCTTC.